These 21 T cell receptor beta chains share one sample of origin, sequenced in a study of early T cells in non-severe SARS-CoV-2 infection. Each CDR3 protein gets one entry after TCRdb re-called the 5' RACE reads with MiXCR. The repertoire has 80,000 or so distinct CDR3 sequences, about a sixth of them found once; the top ten carry 12%. The sequenced material came from whole blood. These receptors were taken from an adult who was a healthcare worker with PCR-confirmed SARS-CoV-2 infection or an uninfected control (not recorded which).

This clonotype was picked up a small number of times. V and J are TRBV4-1 and TRBJ1-1; 7 bases agree with TRBD1. Germline lookup yields CDR1 MGHRA and CDR2 YSYEKL. CDR3 length equals 16 residues. V was pared by 0 bases and J by 4 bases, with 8 bases of the junction left unmatched. This CDR3 is CASSQDTGAGGTEAFF. The DNA of the CDR3 is TGCGCCAGCAGCCAAGATACAGGGGCGGGGGGCACTGAAGCTTTCTTT.

This clonotype has just a few counts. V is TRBV12-3 or TRBV12-4 and J is TRBJ1-1, with 9 bases lining up with TRBD1. The CDR3 is 14 residues long. The trim removed 6 bases at V and 4 bases at J, leaving 6 bases unmatched. The CDR3 nucleotides are TGTGCCAGCAGCTCACAGGGGGCGGGCACTGAAGCTTTCTTT. This codes for CASSSQGAGTEAFF.

In its sample, this clonotype was seen a few times. The chain joins TRBV7-9 to TRBJ2-6, with D hard to call. V lost 1 base and J lost 0, with 7 bases in between. Germline V gene lookup returns CDR1 SEHNR and CDR2 FQNEAQ (reference sequence). CDR3 length: 16 amino acids. The CDR3 DNA reads as TGTGCCAGCAGCTTAGTAGTGGGCTCTGGGGCCAACGTCCTGACTTTC. Translated: CASSLVVGSGANVLTF.

There are a few counts of this clonotype. The chain employs TRBV20-1 and TRBJ2-7; D gene uncertain. CDR3 length equals 13 residues. Germline values: CDR1 DFQATT, CDR2 SNEGSKA (reference sequence). V lost 3 bases and J lost 6, with 15 bases in between. CDR3 nucleotide sequence: TGCAGTGCTAGCCGAGTCCGGACGGCCGAGCAGTACTTC. Its protein is CSASRVRTAEQYF.

This clonotype appeared many times. The V gene is TRBV13, the J gene TRBJ1-5; D gene uncertain. The germline CDR1 and CDR2 sequences are PRHDT and FYEKMQ (reference sequence). This CDR3 comprises 17 residues. V was cut by 4 bases and J by 2 bases, with 18 bases left in between. The CDR3 sequence is CASSSSSVRWGNQPQHF. As DNA, the CDR3 is TGTGCCAGCAGCTCCTCCAGCGTCCGGTGGGGCAATCAGCCCCAGCATTTT.

This clonotype has ten or more counts. The chain has TRBV7-2 and TRBJ2-4; D not certain. The germline gives CDR1 SGHTA, CDR2 FQGNSA. This CDR3 spans 12 amino acids. Trimming removed 2 bases at V and 4 bases at J, with 3 bases between. CDR3 DNA: TGTGCCAGCAGCTTATTAAAAAACATTCAGTACTTC. Translating gives CASSLLKNIQYF. The full variable domain, its missing parts supplied by reference TRBV7-2 and TRBJ2-4, is GAGVSQSPSNKVTEKGKDVELRCDPISGHTALYWYRQSLGQGLEFLIYFQGNSAPDKSGLPSDRFSAERTGGSVSTLTIQRTQQEDSAVYLCASSLLKNIQYFGAGTRLSVL.

This clonotype showed up many times. J is TRBJ1-4 and V is TRBV27, with unresolved D. The V end was cut by 1 base, the J end by 8 bases, with 2 bases between. The CDR3 spans 11 residues. Per the germline V gene, CDR1 is MNHEY and CDR2 is SMNVEV (reference sequence). CDR3 bases: TGTGCCAGCAGTTTATGGGAAAAACTGTTTTTT. This translates into CASSLWEKLFF. The entire variable domain, with the rest obtained from reference TRBV27 and TRBJ1-4, is as follows: EAQVTQNPRYLITVTGKKLTVTCSQNMNHEYMSWYRQDPGLGLRQIYYSMNVEVTDKGDVPEGYKVSRKEKRNFPLILESPSPNQTSLYFCASSLWEKLFFGSGTQLSVL.

This clonotype was picked up a small number of times. The rearrangement links TRBV7-2 to TRBJ2-1; 7 bases are shared with TRBD1. Looked up from germline, CDR1 is SGHTA and CDR2 is FQGNSA. The CDR3 is made up of 14 amino acids. Losses at the gene ends were 3 bases for V and 8 bases for J; bases not matched to a gene: 7. CDR3 nucleotide sequence: TGTGCCAGCAGCTTGTCGACAGGGTTGCATGAGCAGTTCTTC. It is translated as CASSLSTGLHEQFF. Complete variable domain (other parts from reference TRBV7-2 and TRBJ2-1): GAGVSQSPSNKVTEKGKDVELRCDPISGHTALYWYRQSLGQGLEFLIYFQGNSAPDKSGLPSDRFSAERTGGSVSTLTIQRTQQEDSAVYLCASSLSTGLHEQFFGPGTRLTVL.

This clonotype was seen ten or more times. This sequence joins TRBV4-2 and TRBJ1-3; D gene ambiguous. The CDR3 sequence is 15 residues long. Looked up from germline, CDR1 is LGHNA and CDR2 is YNFKEQ. Trimming cost V 4 bases and J 0 bases, with 10 bases left between them. The CDR3 is CASSPKRGSGNTIYF. Here the CDR3 DNA reads TGTGCCAGCAGCCCGAAGAGAGGCTCTGGAAACACCATATATTTT.

This clonotype was seen repeatedly, ten times or more. The chain recombines TRBV27 with TRBJ1-4, with a weak D call TRBD1 (6 bases). This CDR3 is built from 13 residues. V was cut by 2 bases and J by 9 bases, with 10 bases left in between. Germline-derived CDR1 and CDR2 are MNHEY and SMNVEV (reference sequence). The CDR3 is CASSLTGMKKLFF. Written as DNA, the CDR3 is TGTGCCAGCAGTTTAACAGGGATGAAAAAACTGTTTTTT.

The chain couples TRBV5-4 to TRBJ2-1; D remains ambiguous. Between the trimmed V and J ends, which lost 0 bases and 7 bases, there was a span of 8 bases. The CDR3 covers 13 residues. Germline CDR1 is SGHNT and CDR2 is YYREEE (reference sequence). The DNA of the CDR3 is TGTGCCAGCAGCTTGGGTAGGGAAAATGAGCAGTTCTTC. Protein product: CASSLGRENEQFF. The full variable domain, its missing parts supplied by reference TRBV5-4 and TRBJ2-1, is ETGVTQSPTHLIKTRGQQVTLRCSSQSGHNTVSWYQQALGQGPQFIFQYYREEENGRGNFPPRFSGLQFPNYSSELNVNALELDDSALYLCASSLGRENEQFFGPGTRLTVL.

This clonotype has just a few counts. This rearrangement joins TRBV7-6 to TRBJ2-7, with 9 bases aligning to TRBD1. Germline V CDR1 and CDR2: SGHVS, FNYEAQ. The CDR3 covers 15 residues. V shed 5 bases, J shed 1 base, and the junction held 6 bases outside the gene matches. In nucleotides, the CDR3 is TGTGCCAGCAGCGTGGGACAGGGAGGATCCTACGAGCAGTACTTC. Its translation is CASSVGQGGSYEQYF.

The rearrangement joins TRBV10-2 to TRBJ2-2, with 11 bases lining up with TRBD2. CDR1 is WSHSY and CDR2 is SAAADI in the germline V gene. V was pared by 8 bases and J by 7 bases, with 9 bases of the junction left unmatched. There are 15 residues in the CDR3. The CDR3 region has the DNA TGCGCCAGCCTGACTAGCGGGGAAAGAGTCGGGGAGCTGTTTTTT. Translated, it gives CASLTSGERVGELFF.

In its sample, this clonotype was seen a few times. The chain links TRBV9 to TRBJ2-1; unclear D gene. CDR1 SGDLS and CDR2 YYNGEE come from the germline V gene. Trimming removed 0 bases at V and 4 bases at J, with 17 bases between. CDR3 length: 17 amino acids. Written as DNA, the CDR3 is TGTGCCAGCAGCGTAGAAATCTCCCGACAAGGTTACAATGAGCAGTTCTTC. This translates into CASSVEISRQGYNEQFF.

The chain combines TRBV11-2 with TRBJ2-1; 11 nucleotides line up with TRBD2. With V trimmed by 1 base and J by 10 bases, 9 bases remained unmatched. CDR1 and CDR2 from the germline V gene are SGHAT and FQNNGV. This CDR3 spans 16 amino acids. In nucleotides, the CDR3 is TGTGCCAGCAGCTTAGTGGTAGCGGGAGGGTCCGGAGAGCAGTTCTTC. Translation: CASSLVVAGGSGEQFF.

This clonotype was found a few times. The chain carries TRBV20-1 and TRBJ2-7, with 9 bases identical to TRBD1. V lost 3 bases, J lost 3 bases, and 6 bases stayed unmatched. Germline CDR1 reads DFQATT; CDR2 reads SNEGSKA (reference sequence). This CDR3 is built from 14 residues. CDR3 region: CSARFQTGGYEQYF. CDR3 DNA sequence: TGCAGTGCTAGGTTCCAGACAGGGGGCTACGAGCAGTACTTC.

Only a few counts were recorded for this clonotype. The V call is TRBV12-5, the J call TRBJ2-3, with D maybe TRBD2 (6 bases). The CDR3 has 14 amino acids. Germline V gene data show CDR1 as LGHNT and CDR2 as FRNRAP. V lost 4 bases to trimming and J lost 3 bases, with 11 bases between them. CDR3 sequence: CASGWRETTDTQYF. In DNA form, the CDR3 reads TGTGCTAGTGGTTGGAGGGAAACAACAGATACGCAGTATTTT.

The chain links TRBV29-1 to TRBJ2-4; a weak D match, TRBD1 (6 bases). Germline CDR1 reads SQVTM; CDR2 reads ANQGSEA. The CDR3 contains 13 residues. The V end was cut by 6 bases, the J end by 7 bases, with 16 bases between. The CDR3 nucleotides are TGCAGCGTGAAAGGACAGCTGGGGAACATTCAGTACTTC. Encoded protein: CSVKGQLGNIQYF.

In this sample, this clonotype turned up a few times. CDR3 sequence (DNA): TGTGCCAGCGGTTGGACAGGGGTCCCTGAAGCTTTCTTT. Amino acids: CASGWTGVPEAFF. The rearrangement links TRBV6-1 to TRBJ1-1; 9 bases are a match to TRBD1. V dropped 8 bases and J dropped 6; count of bases not matched to a gene: 7. CDR3 size: 13 residues. Germline V gene sequence: CDR1 MNHNS, CDR2 SASEGT.

This clonotype has at least ten counts. The V gene is TRBV10-1, the J gene TRBJ2-3; 9 bases align to TRBD2. Germline V gives CDR1 WNHNN, CDR2 SYGVQD (reference sequence). CDR3 length: 15 residues. The junction had 6 bases not matched to a gene; V was cut back by 0 bases and J by 8 bases. This CDR3 is CASSESVSGGFTQYF. Here the CDR3 DNA reads TGCGCCAGCAGTGAGTCCGTAAGCGGGGGGTTTACGCAGTATTTT.

This chain joins TRBV20-1 and TRBJ2-5, with 8 bases identical to TRBD2. Per germline, CDR1 DFQATT and CDR2 SNEGSKA (reference sequence). There are 14 residues in the CDR3. J was trimmed by 5 bases and V by 3 bases; bases with no gene match: 8. In nucleotides, the CDR3 is TGCAGTGCTAGTCCTGGGGGACTAGGCGAGACCCAGTACTTC. This codes for CSASPGGLGETQYF.